The rows below give T cell receptor beta chains drawn from one sample of a study of blood T cells in healthy people across ages. TCRdb independently ran MiXCR on the 5' RACE reads; one entry per CDR3 protein. Among about 1,600,000 distinct CDR3 sequences listed, 40% to 50% were seen once. Sequencing input: blood. The origin of the receptors is a woman aged 18-35 years in good health. The CDR3 runs from the conserved cysteine through the conserved F or W. The order of the fields is V gene, clone size, J gene, D gene, CDR3 protein, CDR3 DNA. A D gene is named only where the DNA matches it firmly. Part of the rows lack a size; the others show once, few, many or a class for expanded clones.

V gene: TRBV6-1
clone size: NA
J gene: TRBJ1-2
D gene: NA
CDR3 protein: CASSGQLGYTF
CDR3 DNA: TGTGCCAGCAGTGGACAGTTAGGCTACACCTTC

V gene: TRBV20-1
clone size: NA
J gene: TRBJ2-7
D gene: TRBD2
CDR3 protein: CSAREQTSGYEQYF
CDR3 DNA: TGCAGTGCTAGGGAACAGACTAGCGGGTACGAGCAGTACTTC

V gene: TRBV3-1
clone size: NA
J gene: TRBJ2-1
D gene: TRBD2
CDR3 protein: CASSLISGENEQFF
CDR3 DNA: TGTGCCAGCAGCCTCATTAGCGGGGAGAATGAGCAGTTCTTC

V gene: TRBV27
clone size: few
J gene: TRBJ1-6
D gene: NA
CDR3 protein: CASSLGAESPLHF
CDR3 DNA: TGTGCCAGCAGTTTGGGAGCGGAATCACCCCTCCACTTT

V gene: TRBV12-3/TRBV12-4
clone size: NA
J gene: TRBJ2-5
D gene: TRBD2
CDR3 protein: CASSRTSGSPGTQYF
CDR3 DNA: TGTGCCAGCAGCCGGACTAGCGGCTCCCCGGGGACCCAGTACTTC

V gene: TRBV7-3
clone size: few
J gene: TRBJ2-1
D gene: NA
CDR3 protein: CASSLKGRSNEQFF
CDR3 DNA: TGTGCCAGCAGCTTAAAAGGCAGGTCTAATGAGCAGTTCTTC

V gene: TRBV3-1
clone size: NA
J gene: TRBJ2-3
D gene: TRBD2
CDR3 protein: CATIAGDTDTQYF
CDR3 DNA: TGTGCTACCATAGCGGGGGACACAGATACGCAGTATTTT

V gene: TRBV21-1
clone size: few
J gene: TRBJ2-1
D gene: NA
CDR3 protein: CASSKRKDWKQFF
CDR3 DNA: TGTGCCAGCAGCAAAAGGAAGGACTGGAAGCAGTTCTTC

V gene: TRBV4-2
clone size: many
J gene: TRBJ1-6
D gene: NA
CDR3 protein: CASSQDLPNSPLHF
CDR3 DNA: TGTGCCAGCAGCCAAGATCTCCCTAATTCACCCCTCCACTTT

V gene: TRBV20-1
clone size: NA
J gene: TRBJ2-4
D gene: NA
CDR3 protein: CSARDGSLGIQYF
CDR3 DNA: TGCAGTGCTAGAGATGGCAGCTTAGGGATTCAGTACTTC

V gene: TRBV6-1
clone size: NA
J gene: TRBJ1-3
D gene: NA
CDR3 protein: CASSGGDFSGNTIYF
CDR3 DNA: TGTGCCAGCAGTGGAGGGGATTTCTCTGGAAACACCATATATTTT

V gene: TRBV10-3
clone size: few
J gene: TRBJ2-5
D gene: NA
CDR3 protein: CAISQGRRETQYF
CDR3 DNA: TGTGCCATCAGCCAGGGGCGCCGTGAGACCCAGTACTTC

V gene: TRBV10-3
clone size: few
J gene: TRBJ2-5
D gene: TRBD2
CDR3 protein: CAISSGLAGGRETQYF
CDR3 DNA: TGTGCCATCAGTAGCGGACTAGCGGGAGGGCGGGAGACCCAGTACTTC

V gene: TRBV7-9
clone size: few
J gene: TRBJ1-1
D gene: NA
CDR3 protein: CASSLEANEAFF
CDR3 DNA: TGTGCCAGCAGCTTAGAGGCTAATGAAGCTTTCTTT

V gene: TRBV5-5
clone size: many
J gene: TRBJ2-5
D gene: NA
CDR3 protein: CASSWTDQETQYF
CDR3 DNA: TGTGCCAGCAGCTGGACAGATCAAGAGACCCAGTACTTC

V gene: TRBV25-1
clone size: once
J gene: TRBJ1-1
D gene: NA
CDR3 protein: CASGPRVKSGTGGTEAFF
CDR3 DNA: TGTGCCAGCGGCCCTAGGGTCAAGTCCGGGACCGGGGGCACTGAAGCTTTCTTT

V gene: TRBV5-1
clone size: NA
J gene: TRBJ2-5
D gene: NA
CDR3 protein: CASSPARRMGSETQYF
CDR3 DNA: TGCGCCAGCAGCCCAGCACGGAGGATGGGGTCGGAGACCCAGTACTTC

V gene: TRBV29-1
clone size: few
J gene: TRBJ1-1
D gene: TRBD1
CDR3 protein: CSVSRGDTEAFF
CDR3 DNA: TGCAGCGTCAGCAGGGGGGACACTGAAGCTTTCTTT

V gene: TRBV10-3
clone size: NA
J gene: TRBJ2-5
D gene: TRBD2
CDR3 protein: CATSESPIGGETQYF
CDR3 DNA: TGTGCCACCAGTGAGTCGCCTATCGGGGGGGAGACCCAGTACTTC

V gene: TRBV6-1
clone size: NA
J gene: TRBJ2-2
D gene: TRBD1
CDR3 protein: CASRGRDRGPGELFF
CDR3 DNA: TGTGCCAGCAGAGGCCGGGACAGGGGCCCCGGGGAGCTGTTTTTT

V gene: TRBV10-3
clone size: NA
J gene: TRBJ2-7
D gene: TRBD1
CDR3 protein: CATNTGTGAYEQYF
CDR3 DNA: TGTGCCACCAACACCGGGACAGGGGCCTACGAGCAGTACTTC

V gene: TRBV4-2
clone size: few
J gene: TRBJ2-7
D gene: TRBD1
CDR3 protein: CASSQAPGTAYEQYF
CDR3 DNA: TGTGCCAGCAGCCAAGCCCCCGGGACAGCCTACGAGCAGTACTTC

V gene: TRBV6-6
clone size: few
J gene: TRBJ2-3
D gene: NA
CDR3 protein: CASSPATRVTDTQYF
CDR3 DNA: TGTGCCAGCAGTCCCGCGACTAGAGTCACAGATACGCAGTATTTT

V gene: TRBV20-1
clone size: NA
J gene: TRBJ2-5
D gene: TRBD1
CDR3 protein: CSARVGTEETQNF
CDR3 DNA: TGCAGTGCTAGAGTAGGGACAGAAGAGACCCAGAACTTC

V gene: TRBV10-3
clone size: NA
J gene: TRBJ1-1
D gene: TRBD1
CDR3 protein: CAISARDREVTEAFF
CDR3 DNA: TGTGCCATCAGTGCAAGGGACAGGGAGGTCACTGAAGCTTTCTTT

V gene: TRBV30
clone size: NA
J gene: TRBJ2-7
D gene: NA
CDR3 protein: CAWSVGRPYEQYF
CDR3 DNA: TGTGCCTGGAGTGTCGGGCGGCCCTACGAGCAGTACTTC

V gene: TRBV11-2
clone size: NA
J gene: TRBJ2-1
D gene: TRBD2
CDR3 protein: CASSPQGTSGAGGQFF
CDR3 DNA: TGTGCCAGCAGCCCCCAAGGGACTAGCGGGGCGGGTGGGCAGTTCTTC

V gene: TRBV18
clone size: many
J gene: TRBJ1-5
D gene: NA
CDR3 protein: CASSRDGQVGQPQHF
CDR3 DNA: TGTGCCAGCTCCCGGGACGGGCAGGTCGGTCAGCCCCAGCATTTT

V gene: TRBV20-1
clone size: NA
J gene: TRBJ2-7
D gene: TRBD2
CDR3 protein: CSALLAGGLYEQYF
CDR3 DNA: TGCAGTGCTTTACTAGCGGGAGGCCTCTACGAGCAGTACTTC

V gene: TRBV24-1
clone size: many
J gene: TRBJ2-1
D gene: TRBD2
CDR3 protein: CATSDLQGGLVTHEQFF
CDR3 DNA: TGTGCCACCAGTGATTTGCAAGGGGGACTAGTTACCCATGAGCAGTTCTTC

V gene: TRBV12-3/TRBV12-4
clone size: few
J gene: TRBJ1-2
D gene: NA
CDR3 protein: CASSLALRDGYTF
CDR3 DNA: TGTGCCAGCAGTTTAGCGCTAAGGGACGGCTACACCTTC

V gene: TRBV6-5
clone size: NA
J gene: TRBJ1-1
D gene: NA
CDR3 protein: CASRRPGNTEAFF
CDR3 DNA: TGTGCCAGCAGACGACCCGGGAACACTGAAGCTTTCTTT

V gene: TRBV20-1
clone size: NA
J gene: TRBJ2-7
D gene: NA
CDR3 protein: CSARWGNPGLHDHEQYF
CDR3 DNA: TGCAGTGCTAGGTGGGGGAACCCGGGACTCCACGACCACGAGCAGTACTTC

V gene: TRBV3-1
clone size: NA
J gene: TRBJ1-6
D gene: NA
CDR3 protein: CASSQARLDGRSPLHF
CDR3 DNA: TGTGCCAGCAGCCAAGCTCGATTGGACGGGCGGTCACCCCTCCACTTT

V gene: TRBV12-5
clone size: NA
J gene: TRBJ2-7
D gene: NA
CDR3 protein: CASGLEVTYGEQYF
CDR3 DNA: TGTGCTAGTGGTTTGGAGGTAACTTATGGGGAGCAGTACTTC

V gene: TRBV24-1
clone size: NA
J gene: TRBJ1-3
D gene: NA
CDR3 protein: CATSDPQQGGNTIYF
CDR3 DNA: TGTGCCACCAGTGATCCTCAACAGGGCGGAAACACCATATATTTT

V gene: TRBV13
clone size: few
J gene: TRBJ1-2
D gene: NA
CDR3 protein: CASSPIRGTYGYTF
CDR3 DNA: TGTGCCAGCAGCCCCATACGGGGGACCTATGGCTACACCTTC

V gene: TRBV7-8
clone size: NA
J gene: TRBJ2-1
D gene: TRBD2
CDR3 protein: CASSLGGSRDNEQFF
CDR3 DNA: TGTGCCAGCAGCTTAGGCGGGAGTCGAGACAATGAGCAGTTCTTC

V gene: TRBV4-2
clone size: NA
J gene: TRBJ1-2
D gene: TRBD1
CDR3 protein: CASSRGQGFNYGYTF
CDR3 DNA: TGTGCCAGCAGCCGGGGACAGGGCTTTAACTATGGCTACACCTTC

V gene: TRBV20-1
clone size: NA
J gene: TRBJ2-1
D gene: NA
CDR3 protein: CSAKDALNNEQFF
CDR3 DNA: TGCAGTGCTAAGGACGCGCTGAACAATGAGCAGTTCTTC

V gene: TRBV2
clone size: NA
J gene: TRBJ1-4
D gene: NA
CDR3 protein: CASSYPGEGATNEKLFF
CDR3 DNA: TGTGCCAGCAGTTATCCAGGGGAGGGGGCAACTAATGAAAAACTGTTTTTT

V gene: TRBV6-1
clone size: once
J gene: TRBJ2-3
D gene: TRBD2
CDR3 protein: CASSEGGTRCTQYF
CDR3 DNA: TGTGCCAGCAGTGAAGGAGGGACTAGATGCACGCAGTATTTT

V gene: TRBV24-1
clone size: NA
J gene: TRBJ2-1
D gene: TRBD1
CDR3 protein: CATSDNRGPYNEQFF
CDR3 DNA: TGTGCCACCAGTGACAACAGGGGACCCTACAATGAGCAGTTCTTC

V gene: TRBV20-1
clone size: NA
J gene: TRBJ2-1
D gene: NA
CDR3 protein: CSARIGQYNEQFF
CDR3 DNA: TGCAGTGCTAGAATTGGACAATACAATGAGCAGTTCTTC

V gene: TRBV20-1
clone size: NA
J gene: TRBJ2-7
D gene: NA
CDR3 protein: CSAPRDGTYEQYF
CDR3 DNA: TGCAGTGCTCCCCGGGACGGCACCTACGAGCAGTACTTC

V gene: TRBV2
clone size: few
J gene: TRBJ1-6
D gene: TRBD1
CDR3 protein: CASSLRQGDSPLHF
CDR3 DNA: TGTGCCAGCAGTCTTAGACAGGGGGATTCACCCCTCCACTTT

V gene: TRBV20-1
clone size: NA
J gene: TRBJ2-7
D gene: NA
CDR3 protein: CSAASGNEQYF
CDR3 DNA: TGCAGTGCCGCATCGGGTAATGAGCAGTACTTC

V gene: TRBV7-2
clone size: NA
J gene: TRBJ1-2
D gene: TRBD1
CDR3 protein: CASSFGPLGTGASYTF
CDR3 DNA: TGTGCCAGCAGCTTTGGCCCCTTGGGGACAGGGGCTTCCTACACCTTC

V gene: TRBV6-5
clone size: few
J gene: TRBJ2-1
D gene: NA
CDR3 protein: CASSSKGLPSYNEQFF
CDR3 DNA: TGTGCCAGCAGTTCCAAGGGGCTGCCTTCCTACAATGAGCAGTTCTTC

V gene: TRBV7-8
clone size: few
J gene: TRBJ2-1
D gene: TRBD1
CDR3 protein: CASSLGQGHYNEQFF
CDR3 DNA: TGTGCCAGCAGCTTAGGACAGGGACATTACAATGAGCAGTTCTTC

V gene: TRBV25-1
clone size: few
J gene: TRBJ1-2
D gene: TRBD1
CDR3 protein: CASEGGQGDFVYGYTF
CDR3 DNA: TGTGCCAGCGAGGGCGGACAGGGGGATTTTGTCTATGGCTACACCTTC

V gene: TRBV5-5
clone size: once
J gene: TRBJ2-1
D gene: NA
CDR3 protein: CASSLLGAGSYNEQFF
CDR3 DNA: TGTGCCAGCAGCTTGCTTGGGGCAGGAAGCTACAATGAGCAGTTCTTC

V gene: TRBV5-1
clone size: few
J gene: TRBJ1-6
D gene: NA
CDR3 protein: CASSLESAGDNSPLHF
CDR3 DNA: TGCGCCAGCAGCTTGGAATCAGCAGGGGATAATTCACCCCTCCACTTT

V gene: TRBV10-3
clone size: few
J gene: TRBJ2-3
D gene: NA
CDR3 protein: CAIRRSSGLTSTDTQYF
CDR3 DNA: TGTGCCATCAGGAGGTCGAGCGGGCTTACTAGCACAGATACGCAGTATTTT

V gene: TRBV12-3/TRBV12-4
clone size: NA
J gene: TRBJ2-7
D gene: NA
CDR3 protein: CASSSRTFAYEQYF
CDR3 DNA: TGTGCCAGCAGTTCTAGGACTTTTGCCTACGAGCAGTACTTC

V gene: TRBV28
clone size: few
J gene: TRBJ1-2
D gene: NA
CDR3 protein: CASSSDVGGYTF
CDR3 DNA: TGTGCCAGCAGCTCCGACGTGGGTGGCTACACCTTC

V gene: TRBV11-1
clone size: NA
J gene: TRBJ2-3
D gene: NA
CDR3 protein: CASSRTITTDTQYF
CDR3 DNA: TGTGCCAGCTCCAGGACGATCACCACAGATACGCAGTATTTT